The 3 T cell receptor beta chains in this list originate from one sample, sequenced in a study of blood T cell repertoires in COVID-19. Sequencing was performed with immunoSEQ multiplex PCR; in TCRdb, only in-frame clones are kept and a portion is missing. The sample shows about 61,000 clones, 90% to 95% of them seen only once. Sequencing was performed on peripheral blood. Receptor source: a human donor in a cohort sampled during active COVID-19.

The CDR3 loop is CASSLAGGDPYGYTF. CDR3 nucleotides: TGTGCCAGCAGCTTGGCAGGGGGCGACCCCTATGGCTACACCTTC. This chain joins TRBV5-4 and TRBJ1-2, with 8 positions matching TRBD1. V gave up 0 bases and J gave up 4 bases; unmatched junction bases: 5. This CDR3 spans 15 amino acids. Germline V gene data show CDR1 as SGHNT and CDR2 as YYREEE (reference sequence). Together with reference TRBV5-4 and TRBJ1-2, the CDR3 gives the full variable domain: ETGVTQSPTHLIKTRGQQVTLRCSSQSGHNTVSWYQQALGQGPQFIFQYYREEENGRGNFPPRFSGLQFPNYSSELNVNALELDDSALYLCASSLAGGDPYGYTFGSGTRLTVV.

The rearrangement uses TRBV19 and TRBJ1-5, with TRBD1 matching 7 bases. Germline V CDR1 and CDR2: LNHDA, SQIVND (reference sequence). The trim removed 1 base at V and 3 bases at J, leaving 9 bases unmatched. The CDR3 spans 17 residues. The CDR3 spells CASSIGAGRGFNQPQHF. CDR3 coding DNA: TGTGCCAGTAGTATAGGGGCCGGCAGGGGGTTCAATCAGCCCCAGCATTTT.

V and J are TRBV9 and TRBJ2-1, with D unresolved. The V gene's germline CDR1 is SGDLS and CDR2 YYNGEE. The V gene lost 0 bases and the J gene lost 6 bases, with 7 bases spanning the gap. The CDR3 is made up of 13 amino acids. The CDR3 protein is CASSVASGNEQFF. CDR3 DNA: TGTGCCAGCAGCGTAGCCTCGGGCAATGAGCAGTTCTTC.